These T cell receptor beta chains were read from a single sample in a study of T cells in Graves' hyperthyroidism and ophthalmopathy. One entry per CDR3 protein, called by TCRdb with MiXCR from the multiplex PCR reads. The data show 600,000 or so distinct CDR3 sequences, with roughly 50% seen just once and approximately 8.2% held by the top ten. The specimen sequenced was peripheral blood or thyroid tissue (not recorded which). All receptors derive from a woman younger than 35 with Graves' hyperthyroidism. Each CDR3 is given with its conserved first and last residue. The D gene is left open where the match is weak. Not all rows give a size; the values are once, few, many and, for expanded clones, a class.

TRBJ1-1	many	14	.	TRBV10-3	CAISEDRMNTEAFF	TGTGCCATCAGTGAGGACAGGATGAACACTGAAGCTTTCTTT
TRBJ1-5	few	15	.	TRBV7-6	CASKKDSNSNQPQHF	TGTGCCAGCAAAAAGGACAGCAATAGCAATCAGCCCCAGCATTTT
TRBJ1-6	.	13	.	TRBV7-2	CAGRREAGSPLHF	TGTGCCGGCAGACGGGAAGCGGGTTCACCACTCCACTTT
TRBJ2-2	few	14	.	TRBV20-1	CSARVGAETGELFF	TGCAGTGCTAGAGTCGGGGCTGAGACCGGGGAGCTGTTTTTT
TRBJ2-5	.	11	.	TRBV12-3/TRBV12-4	CASSSRTSQYF	TGTGCCAGCAGTTCCCGGACCTCCCAGTACTTC
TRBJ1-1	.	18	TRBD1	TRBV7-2	CASQLRMIGTGENTEAFF	TGTGCCAGCCAGCTGAGGATGATTGGGACAGGCGAGAACACTGAAGCTTTCTTT
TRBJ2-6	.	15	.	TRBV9	CASSVVPLGANVLTF	TGTGCCAGCAGCGTAGTCCCACTTGGGGCCAACGTCCTGACTTTC
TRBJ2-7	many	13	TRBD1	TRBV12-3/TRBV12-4	CASSWGQSYEQYF	TGTGCCAGCAGTTGGGGACAGAGCTACGAGCAGTACTTC
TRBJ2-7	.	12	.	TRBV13	CASSPLTYEQYF	TGTGCCAGCAGCCCCCTGACCTACGAGCAGTACTTC
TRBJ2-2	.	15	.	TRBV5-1	CASSFTGARTGELFF	TGCGCCAGCAGCTTCACCGGCGCGAGGACCGGGGAGCTGTTTTTT
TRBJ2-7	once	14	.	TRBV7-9	CASSYPGRIYEQYF	TGTGCCAGCAGTTACCCGGGACGGATTTACGAGCAGTACTTC
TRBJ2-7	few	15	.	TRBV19	CASSIGVKGAYEQYF	TGTGCCAGTAGTATAGGGGTAAAGGGAGCCTACGAGCAGTACTTC
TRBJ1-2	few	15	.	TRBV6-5	CASSYEGPAHYGYTF	TGTGCCAGCAGTTACGAAGGGCCAGCTCACTATGGCTACACCTTC
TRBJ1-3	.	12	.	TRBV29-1	CSVRPWGHTIYF	TGCAGCGTACGCCCGTGGGGACACACCATATATTTT
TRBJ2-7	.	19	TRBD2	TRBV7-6	CASSPLIIPSGLAPSEQYF	TGTGCCAGCAGCCCTCTTATAATCCCCTCGGGACTAGCGCCAAGCGAGCAGTACTTC